This note documents a single T cell receptor beta chain sequence. Its specificity is unknown. Assay used: immunoSEQ multiplex PCR; TCRdb lists only in-frame clones, some missing. The sample shows about 16,000 clones, approximately 77% of them seen only once. Cycle 7 day 1, cycle 4 day 1, and baseline were the timepoints at which blood was sampled. This entry belongs to a study of OX40 agonist ivuxolimab in advanced cancers. About the study: Dose-escalation patients were diagnosed with hepatocellular carcinoma, melanoma, renal cell cancer or head and neck cancer.

The CDR3 runs to 14 residues. V gave up 6 bases and J gave up 1 base, with 10 bases separating them. Germline assignment: CDR1 SNHLY and CDR2 FYNNEI. Study-level results: The average count of expanded clones was higher among CD8+ T cells than among CD4+.

The chain is built from TRBV2 and TRBJ1-3, with D maybe TRBD1 (5 bases). The sequences come from CD4+ or CD8+ T cells sorted from blood, collected in a trial of the OX40 agonist ivuxolimab. The source of this sequence is an adult with an advanced solid tumor such as melanoma, head and neck, liver or kidney cancer. This CDR3 reads CASSLGVSGNTIYF. CDR3 nucleotides: TGTGCCAGCAGCTTAGGGGTATCTGGAAACACCATATATTTT.